This T cell receptor (beta chain) originates from a study of T cell changes during pregnancy in multiple sclerosis. Using immunoSEQ multiplex PCR, the repertoire was profiled, and TCRdb retains in-frame clones only, with some absent. The data hold some 80,000 clones, with 85% to 95% observed a single time. Per germline, CDR1 MNHNS and CDR2 SASEGT. CDR3 length equals 16 residues. V lost 1 base to trimming and J lost 4 bases, with 16 bases between them. This sample comprised CD4+ T cells from peripheral blood mononuclear cells, obtained after pregnancy. The rearrangement uses TRBV6-1 and TRBJ2-5; D perhaps matches TRBD1 (6 bases). The receptor was derived from a female donor with multiple sclerosis, enrolled in a pregnancy study. The CDR3 region is CASSEGWQGSAETQYF. The CDR3 DNA follows: TGTGCCAGCAGTGAAGGTTGGCAGGGGTCGGCAGAGACCCAGTACTTC.